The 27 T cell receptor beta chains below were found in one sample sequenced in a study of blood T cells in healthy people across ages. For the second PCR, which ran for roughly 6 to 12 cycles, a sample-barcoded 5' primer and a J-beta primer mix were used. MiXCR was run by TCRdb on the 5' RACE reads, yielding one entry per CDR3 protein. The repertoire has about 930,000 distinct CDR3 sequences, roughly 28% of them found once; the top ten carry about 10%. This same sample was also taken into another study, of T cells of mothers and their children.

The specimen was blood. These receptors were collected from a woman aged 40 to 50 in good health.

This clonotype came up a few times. Written as DNA, the CDR3 is TGTGCCAGCAGCCCACCGCGACAGACCCAGTACTTC. Translating gives CASSPPRQTQYF. The J gene is TRBJ2-5, the V gene TRBV7-2; D call uncertain. Germline assignment: CDR1 SGHTA and CDR2 FQGNSA. Trimming stripped 5 bases from V and 6 bases from J, with 10 bases between. The CDR3 is 12 amino acids. Filled out from reference TRBV7-2 and TRBJ2-5, the complete variable domain reads GAGVSQSPSNKVTEKGKDVELRCDPISGHTALYWYRQSLGQGLEFLIYFQGNSAPDKSGLPSDRFSAERTGGSVSTLTIQRTQQEDSAVYLCASSPPRQTQYFGPGTRLLVL.

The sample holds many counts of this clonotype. The CDR3 nucleotides are TGTGCCAGCAGTGAACAGGTCGGGTATGGCTACACCTTC. It encodes CASSEQVGYGYTF. The chain has TRBV6-4 and TRBJ1-2, with D perhaps TRBD1 (5 bases). The V and J ends lost 3 bases and 5 bases respectively, with 10 bases between them. CDR1 MRHNA and CDR2 SNTAGT come from the germline V gene. This CDR3 comprises 13 residues.

The CDR3 here is CASSSPGKAYNEQFF. The CDR3 DNA reads as TGTGCCAGCAGTTCCCCCGGGAAGGCCTACAATGAGCAGTTCTTC. J is TRBJ2-1 and V is TRBV12-3 or TRBV12-4; TRBD2 might be the D (5 bases). The CDR3 is 15 amino acids. The V end lost 4 bases, the J end lost 2 bases, and 12 bases lay between the germline ends.

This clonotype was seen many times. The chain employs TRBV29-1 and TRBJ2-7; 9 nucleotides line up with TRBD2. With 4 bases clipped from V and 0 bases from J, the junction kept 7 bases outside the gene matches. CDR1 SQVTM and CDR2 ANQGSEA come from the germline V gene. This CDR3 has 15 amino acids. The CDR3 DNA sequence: TGCAGCGTTGTCGGTAGCGGGGGACCCTCCTACGAGCAGTACTTC. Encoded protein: CSVVGSGGPSYEQYF.

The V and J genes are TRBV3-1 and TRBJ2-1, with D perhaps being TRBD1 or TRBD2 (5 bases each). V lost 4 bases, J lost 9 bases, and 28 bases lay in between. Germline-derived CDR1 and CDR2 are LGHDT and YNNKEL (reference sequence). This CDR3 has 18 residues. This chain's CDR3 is CASSLAESAGTRHGEQFF. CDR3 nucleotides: TGTGCCAGCAGCCTGGCAGAGTCAGCCGGGACGCGGCACGGTGAGCAGTTCTTC.

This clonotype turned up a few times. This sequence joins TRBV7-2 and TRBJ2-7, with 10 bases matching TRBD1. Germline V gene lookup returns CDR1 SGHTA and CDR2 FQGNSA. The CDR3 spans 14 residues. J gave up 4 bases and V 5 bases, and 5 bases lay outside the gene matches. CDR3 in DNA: TGTGCCAGCAGCCAGACAGGGGGCAGGTACGAGCAGTACTTC. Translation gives CASSQTGGRYEQYF.

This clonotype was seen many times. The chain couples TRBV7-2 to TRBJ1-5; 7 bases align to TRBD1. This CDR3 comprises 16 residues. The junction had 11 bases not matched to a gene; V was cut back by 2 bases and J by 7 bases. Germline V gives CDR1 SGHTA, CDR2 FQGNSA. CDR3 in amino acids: CASSLSGQVGGQPQHF. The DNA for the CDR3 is TGTGCCAGCAGCTTAAGCGGACAGGTGGGGGGACAGCCCCAGCATTTT. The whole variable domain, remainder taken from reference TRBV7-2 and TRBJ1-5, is GAGVSQSPSNKVTEKGKDVELRCDPISGHTALYWYRQSLGQGLEFLIYFQGNSAPDKSGLPSDRFSAERTGGSVSTLTIQRTQQEDSAVYLCASSLSGQVGGQPQHFGDGTRLSIL.

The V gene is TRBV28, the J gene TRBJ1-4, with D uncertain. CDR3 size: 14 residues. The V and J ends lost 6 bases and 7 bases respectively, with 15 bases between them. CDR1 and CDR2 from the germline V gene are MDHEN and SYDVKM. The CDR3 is CASRIHGVGEKLFF. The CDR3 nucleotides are TGTGCCAGCAGAATTCACGGGGTGGGTGAAAAACTGTTTTTT.

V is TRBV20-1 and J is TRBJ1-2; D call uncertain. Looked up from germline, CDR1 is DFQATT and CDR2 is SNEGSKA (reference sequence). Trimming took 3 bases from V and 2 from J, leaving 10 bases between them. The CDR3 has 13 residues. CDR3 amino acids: CSASRRHNYGYTF. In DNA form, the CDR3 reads TGCAGTGCTAGCAGGCGGCACAACTATGGCTACACCTTC.

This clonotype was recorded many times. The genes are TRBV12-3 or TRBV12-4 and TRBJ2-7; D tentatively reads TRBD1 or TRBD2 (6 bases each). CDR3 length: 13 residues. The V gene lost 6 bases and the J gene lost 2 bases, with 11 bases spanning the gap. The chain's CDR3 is CASSRGLTYEQYF. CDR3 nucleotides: TGTGCCAGCAGCCGGGGGCTAACCTACGAGCAGTACTTC.

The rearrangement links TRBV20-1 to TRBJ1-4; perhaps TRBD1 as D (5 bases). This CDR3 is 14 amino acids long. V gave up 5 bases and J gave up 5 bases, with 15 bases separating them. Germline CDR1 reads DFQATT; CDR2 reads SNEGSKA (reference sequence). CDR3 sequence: CSALSPQENEKLFF. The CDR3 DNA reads TGCAGTGCTCTGTCACCACAGGAAAATGAAAAACTGTTTTTT.

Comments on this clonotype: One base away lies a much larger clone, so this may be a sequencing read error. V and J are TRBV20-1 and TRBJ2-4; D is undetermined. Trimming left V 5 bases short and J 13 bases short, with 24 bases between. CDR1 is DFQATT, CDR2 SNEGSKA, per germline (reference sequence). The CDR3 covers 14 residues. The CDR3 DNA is TGCAGTGCTCTTCCGGTGGGGTCAAACAATGAGCAGTACTTC. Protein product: CSALPVGSNNEQYF.

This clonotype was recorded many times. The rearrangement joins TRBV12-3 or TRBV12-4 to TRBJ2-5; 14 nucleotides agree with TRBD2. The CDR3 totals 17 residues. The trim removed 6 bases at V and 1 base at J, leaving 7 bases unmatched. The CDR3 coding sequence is TGTGCCAGCAGCTCCGGGACTAGCGGGGGAACCCAAGAGACCCAGTACTTC. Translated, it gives CASSSGTSGGTQETQYF.

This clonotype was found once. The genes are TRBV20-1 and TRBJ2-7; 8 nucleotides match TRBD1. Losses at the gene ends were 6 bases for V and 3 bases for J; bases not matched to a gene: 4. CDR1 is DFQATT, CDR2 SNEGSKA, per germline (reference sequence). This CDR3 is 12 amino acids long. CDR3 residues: CSAGTGNYEQYF. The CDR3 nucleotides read TGCAGTGCCGGGACAGGAAACTACGAGCAGTACTTC.

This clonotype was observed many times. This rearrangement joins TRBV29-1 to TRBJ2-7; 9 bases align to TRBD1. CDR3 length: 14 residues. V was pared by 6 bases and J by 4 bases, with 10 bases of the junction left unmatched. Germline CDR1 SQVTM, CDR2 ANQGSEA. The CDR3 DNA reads TGCAGCGTCTCTGGGGGACAGGGATCATACGAGCAGTACTTC. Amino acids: CSVSGGQGSYEQYF.

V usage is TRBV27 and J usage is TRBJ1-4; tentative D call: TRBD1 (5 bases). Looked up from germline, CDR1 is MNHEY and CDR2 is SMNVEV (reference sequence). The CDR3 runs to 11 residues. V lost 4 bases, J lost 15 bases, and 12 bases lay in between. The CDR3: CASSSGTGLFF. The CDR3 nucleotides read TGTGCCAGCAGTTCCGGGACCGGATTGTTTTTT.

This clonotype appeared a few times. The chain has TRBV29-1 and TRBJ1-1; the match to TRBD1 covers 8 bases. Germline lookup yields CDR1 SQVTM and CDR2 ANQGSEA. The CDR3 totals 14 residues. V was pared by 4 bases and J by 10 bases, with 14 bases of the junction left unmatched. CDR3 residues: CSVASRTGSLVAFF. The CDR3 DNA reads TGCAGCGTTGCCTCCAGGACAGGGAGTTTGGTAGCTTTCTTT.

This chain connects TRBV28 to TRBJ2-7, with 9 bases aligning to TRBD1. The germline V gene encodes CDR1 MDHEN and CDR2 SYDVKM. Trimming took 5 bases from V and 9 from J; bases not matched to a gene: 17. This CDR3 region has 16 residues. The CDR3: CASSTPTGGSYNGQYF. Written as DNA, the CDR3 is TGTGCCAGCAGTACACCAACAGGGGGCTCCTACAATGGGCAGTACTTC.

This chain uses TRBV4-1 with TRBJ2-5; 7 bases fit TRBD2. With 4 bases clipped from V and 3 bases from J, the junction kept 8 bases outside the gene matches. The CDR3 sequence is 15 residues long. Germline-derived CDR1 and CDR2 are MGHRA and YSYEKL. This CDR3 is CASSPAGAGEETQYF. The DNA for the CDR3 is TGCGCCAGCAGCCCCGCCGGGGCGGGGGAAGAGACCCAGTACTTC.

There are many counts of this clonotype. The CDR3 here is CASSFVGRNSYGYTF. CDR3 DNA: TGTGCCAGCAGCTTTGTCGGCCGGAATTCCTATGGCTACACCTTC. The V and J genes are TRBV7-2 and TRBJ1-2; D unresolved. CDR3 length equals 15 residues. Looked up from germline, CDR1 is SGHTA and CDR2 is FQGNSA. Trimming left V 3 bases short and J 4 bases short, with 15 bases between.

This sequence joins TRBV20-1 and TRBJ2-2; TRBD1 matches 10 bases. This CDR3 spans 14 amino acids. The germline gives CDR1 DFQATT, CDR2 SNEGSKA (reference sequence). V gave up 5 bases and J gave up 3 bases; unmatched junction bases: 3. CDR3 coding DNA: TGCAGTGCTTGGGACAGGGGTGACACCGGGGAGCTGTTTTTT. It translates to CSAWDRGDTGELFF.

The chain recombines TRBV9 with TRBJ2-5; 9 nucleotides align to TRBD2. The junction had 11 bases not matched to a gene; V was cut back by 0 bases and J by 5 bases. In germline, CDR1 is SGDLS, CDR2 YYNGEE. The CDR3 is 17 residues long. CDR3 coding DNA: TGTGCCAGCAGCGTAGGGCTAGCGGGGTATATGGCGGAGACCCAGTACTTC. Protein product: CASSVGLAGYMAETQYF.

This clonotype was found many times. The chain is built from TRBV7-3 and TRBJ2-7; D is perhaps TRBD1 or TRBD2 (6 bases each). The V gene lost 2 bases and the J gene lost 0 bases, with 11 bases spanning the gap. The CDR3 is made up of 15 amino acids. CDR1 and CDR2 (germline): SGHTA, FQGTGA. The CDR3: CASSLGGDTSYEQYF. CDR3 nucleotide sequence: TGTGCCAGCAGCTTAGGAGGGGACACCTCCTACGAGCAGTACTTC.

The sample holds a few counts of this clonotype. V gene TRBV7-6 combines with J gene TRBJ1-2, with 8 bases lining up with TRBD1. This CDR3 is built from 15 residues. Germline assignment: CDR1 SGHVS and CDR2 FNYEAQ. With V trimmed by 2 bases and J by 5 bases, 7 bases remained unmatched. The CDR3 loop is CASSLRQGMEYGYTF. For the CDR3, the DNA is TGTGCCAGCAGCTTACGACAGGGGATGGAGTATGGCTACACCTTC.

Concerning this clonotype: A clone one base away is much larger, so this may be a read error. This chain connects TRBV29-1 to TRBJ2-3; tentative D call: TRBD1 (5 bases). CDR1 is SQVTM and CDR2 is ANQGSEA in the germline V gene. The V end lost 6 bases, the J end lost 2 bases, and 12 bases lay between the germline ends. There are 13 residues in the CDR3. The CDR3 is CSVLTVNTDTQYF. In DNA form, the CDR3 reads TGCAGCGTGCTGACAGTTAACACAGATACGCAGTATTTT.

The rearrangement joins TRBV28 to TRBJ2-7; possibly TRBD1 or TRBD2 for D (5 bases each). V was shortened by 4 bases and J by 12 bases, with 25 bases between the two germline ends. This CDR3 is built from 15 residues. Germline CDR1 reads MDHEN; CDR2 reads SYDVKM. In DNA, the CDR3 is TGTGCCAGCAGTTCCAACTCGGGACCTCATCTCCGACCGTACTTC. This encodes CASSSNSGPHLRPYF.

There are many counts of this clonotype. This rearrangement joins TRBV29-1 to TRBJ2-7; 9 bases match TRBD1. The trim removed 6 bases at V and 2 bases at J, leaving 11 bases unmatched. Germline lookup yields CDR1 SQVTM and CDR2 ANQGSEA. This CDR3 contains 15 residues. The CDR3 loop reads CSVVGGQGRTYEQYF. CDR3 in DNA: TGCAGCGTCGTAGGAGGACAGGGGAGGACCTACGAGCAGTACTTC.